This T cell receptor (beta chain) was recovered during a study of blood T cells in healthy people across ages. The CDR3 sequence is 15 residues long. CDR1 is MDHEN and CDR2 is SYDVKM in the germline V gene. For the second PCR, which ran for 7 to 11 cycles, a sample-barcoded 5' primer and a J-beta primer mix were used. TCRdb re-analysed the 5' RACE reads in MiXCR, keeping a single row per CDR3 protein. The table has 890,000 or so distinct CDR3 sequences, 62% seen once; the top ten hold 25% to 35%. The clonotype originates from a man aged 30 to 45 in good health. The sample was blood. V is TRBV28 and J is TRBJ2-7; D possibly uses TRBD1 or TRBD2 (6 bases each). With the DNA end fitting TRBJ2-4 better, the J assignment may be wrong. The CDR3 loop is CASSSLGGGKNIQYF. The DNA of the CDR3 is TGTGCCAGCAGTTCCTTAGGAGGGGGCAAAAACATTCAGTACTTC.